One sample yielded the 10 T cell receptor beta chains listed below, sequenced in a study of blood T cells in healthy people across ages. A sample-barcoded 5' primer and a J-beta primer mix were used in a second PCR of roughly 7 to 11 cycles. TCRdb passed the 5' RACE reads through MiXCR, listing each CDR3 protein once. The repertoire includes approximately 600,000 distinct CDR3 sequences, approximately 59% of them detected once, and approximately 37% sits in the top ten. Sample: blood. The receptors come from a man aged 60-69 years in good health.

The chain uses TRBV12-3 or TRBV12-4 and TRBJ2-1; 10 bases line up with TRBD2. With 5 bases clipped from V and 6 bases from J, the junction kept 7 bases outside the gene matches. The CDR3 covers 15 residues. The CDR3 protein is CASSQGTSVGNEQFF. For the CDR3, the DNA is TGTGCCAGCAGTCAGGGGACTAGCGTAGGCAATGAGCAGTTCTTC.

This clonotype was observed a few times. The CDR3 sequence is CASSLDPQGEQFF. The CDR3 region has the DNA TGCGCCAGCAGCTTGGACCCCCAAGGTGAGCAGTTCTTC. This chain links TRBV5-1 with TRBJ2-1; D remains ambiguous. CDR1 and CDR2 (germline): SGHRS, YFSETQ. The CDR3 extends over 13 amino acids. V was pared by 0 bases and J by 9 bases, with 10 bases between. The whole variable domain, filled in from reference TRBV5-1 and TRBJ2-1, reads KAGVTQTPRYLIKTRGQQVTLSCSPISGHRSVSWYQQTPGQGLQFLFEYFSETQRNKGNFPGRFSGRQFSNSRSEMNVSTLELGDSALYLCASSLDPQGEQFFGPGTRLTVL.

The CDR3 DNA reads as TGTGCCAGCAGTTGGTCTAGCGGGAGCACAGATACGCAGTATTTT. Translated, it gives CASSWSSGSTDTQYF. The J gene is TRBJ2-3, the V gene TRBV2; TRBD2 matches at 8 bases. Germline loops: CDR1 SNHLY, CDR2 FYNNEI. The J segment lost 0 bases and the V segment lost 5 bases, leaving 4 bases of the junction unmatched. The CDR3 is 15 amino acids. The variable domain in full, with the rest retrieved from reference TRBV2 and TRBJ2-3, is EPEVTQTPSHQVTQMGQEVILRCVPISNHLYFYWYRQILGQKVEFLVSFYNNEISEKSEIFDDQFSVERPDGSNFTLKIRSTKLEDSAMYFCASSWSSGSTDTQYFGPGTRLTVL.

The V call is TRBV4-1, the J call TRBJ2-3; the D gene is possibly TRBD2 (5 bases). V was cut by 0 bases and J by 2 bases, with 12 bases left in between. This CDR3 comprises 16 residues. Germline CDR1 MGHRA, CDR2 YSYEKL. The CDR3 DNA is TGCGCCAGCAGCCAAGATCGGAGCGGACCCACAGATACGCAGTATTTT. Amino acids: CASSQDRSGPTDTQYF.

The chain is built from TRBV6-1 and TRBJ1-2; D gene unclear. CDR1 MNHNS and CDR2 SASEGT come from the germline V gene. V lost 6 bases and J lost 8, with 10 bases in between. The CDR3 spans 11 residues. CDR3 coding DNA: TGTGCCAGCAGGCCCCCCAGAGGCTACACCTTC. Protein: CASRPPRGYTF.

This rearrangement joins TRBV9 to TRBJ1-2, with D possibly TRBD1 on 6 matching bases. The germline CDR1 and CDR2 sequences are SGDLS and YYNGEE. The CDR3 is made up of 17 amino acids. V was shortened by 0 bases and J by 2 bases, with 17 bases between the two germline ends. CDR3 sequence (DNA): TGTGCCAGCAGCGTAGCTCCAGGGGCGACAGGAAACTATGGCTACACCTTC. This gives the protein CASSVAPGATGNYGYTF.

This clonotype occurred a few times. The chain has TRBV3-1 and TRBJ1-4, with TRBD1 matching over 7 bases. J was trimmed by 4 bases and V by 4 bases; bases with no gene match: 6. The CDR3 is 15 residues long. Germline CDR1 and CDR2: LGHDT and YNNKEL (reference sequence). CDR3 protein: CASSLRDSSNEKLFF. The CDR3 region has the DNA TGTGCCAGCAGCCTCCGGGACAGCAGTAATGAAAAACTGTTTTTT. The full variable domain, completed using reference TRBV3-1 and TRBJ1-4, is DTAVSQTPKYLVTQMGNDKSIKCEQNLGHDTMYWYKQDSKKFLKIMFSYNNKELIINETVPNRFSPKSPDKAHLNLHINSLELGDSAVYFCASSLRDSSNEKLFFGSGTQLSVL.

The rearrangement uses TRBV20-1 and TRBJ2-1, with 14 bases fitting TRBD2. Germline CDR1 DFQATT, CDR2 SNEGSKA (reference sequence). Trimming took 3 bases from V and 2 from J; bases not matched to a gene: 3. CDR3 length: 16 residues. The CDR3 DNA is TGCAGTGCTAGGACTAGCGGGGGGGCGGCCTACAATGAGCAGTTCTTC. As protein: CSARTSGGAAYNEQFF.

This sequence joins TRBV14 and TRBJ2-3, with TRBD1 identical over 7 bases. CDR3 length: 16 residues. V was pared by 3 bases and J by 1 base, with 7 bases of the junction left unmatched. Germline CDR1 and CDR2: SGHDN and FVKESK. The CDR3 reads CASSHPGGGGTDTQYF. The CDR3 nucleotides read TGTGCCAGCAGCCACCCAGGGGGTGGGGGCACAGATACGCAGTATTTT.

V is TRBV19 and J is TRBJ2-7, with 7 bases identical to TRBD1. The CDR3 sequence is 15 residues long. CDR1 and CDR2 from the germline V gene are LNHDA and SQIVND (reference sequence). The V and J ends lost 4 bases and 2 bases, in that order; junction bases with no gene match: 8. For the CDR3, the DNA is TGTGCCAGTAGTAAAACAGCCGGGACAGCCTACGAGCAGTACTTC. It translates to CASSKTAGTAYEQYF.